These T cell receptor beta chains were read from a single sample in a study of OX40 agonist ivuxolimab in advanced cancers. Measured with immunoSEQ multiplex PCR; TCRdb has only the in-frame clones, and not every one. The sample includes about 50,000 clones, more than 65% of them seen just once. The material sequenced was CD4+ or CD8+ T cells sorted from blood, taken in a trial of the OX40 agonist ivuxolimab. Source of these receptors: an adult with an advanced solid tumor such as melanoma, head and neck, liver or kidney cancer. Both conserved end residues are part of each CDR3. The order of the fields is D gene, J gene, clone size, V gene, CDR3 protein, CDR3 DNA. A D gene is named only where the DNA matches it firmly. Expanded clones are given a class, and other clones once, few, many or no size at all.

. | TRBJ1-5 | . | TRBV27 | CASSTSGQLGQPQHF | TGTGCCAGCAGCACCTCCGGGCAGTTGGGTCAGCCCCAGCATTTT
. | TRBJ1-1 | . | TRBV7-5 | CARRRVMGQTNTEAFF | TGTGCCAGAAGACGCGTCATGGGACAGACGAACACTGAAGCTTTCTTT
TRBD1 | TRBJ1-1 | . | TRBV29-1 | CSVAPGTGRENTEAFF | TGCAGCGTTGCACCCGGGACAGGGCGAGAGAACACTGAAGCTTTCTTT
TRBD2 | TRBJ2-2 | . | TRBV4-2 | CASSQEGLAGGYNTGELFF | TGTGCCAGCAGCCAAGAAGGGCTAGCGGGGGGGTATAACACCGGGGAGCTGTTTTTT
TRBD1 | TRBJ2-5 | . | TRBV23-1 | CASSQPMGTGEIGLVRTQYF | TGCGCCAGCAGTCAACCCATGGGGACAGGGGAAATCGGACTAGTGCGGACCCAGTACTTC
. | TRBJ1-4 | . | TRBV18 | CASSPTGPNEKLFF | TGTGCCAGCTCACCTACAGGGCCTAATGAAAAACTGTTTTTT
TRBD2 | TRBJ2-1 | . | TRBV11-3 | CASSLDGNSGGPYNEQFF | TGTGCCAGCAGCTTAGATGGGAATAGCGGGGGCCCCTACAATGAGCAGTTCTTC
. | TRBJ1-5 | . | TRBV6-1 | CASSDYSNQPQHF | TGTGCCAGCAGTGATTACAGCAATCAGCCCCAGCATTTT
TRBD2 | TRBJ2-3 | . | TRBV6-6 | CASSRERGGLTQYF | TGTGCCAGCAGTAGGGAGCGGGGGGGGCTTACGCAGTATTTT
TRBD1 | TRBJ2-1 | . | TRBV6-5 | CASSYEGQGGDEQFF | TGTGCCAGCAGTTACGAGGGACAGGGGGGCGATGAGCAGTTCTTC
TRBD1 | TRBJ1-6 | few | TRBV5-4 | CASSRGQGNSPLHF | TGTGCCAGCAGCCGGGGACAGGGCAATTCACCCCTCCACTTT
. | TRBJ2-1 | . | TRBV9 | CASSVAIETGDGSYNEQFF | TGTGCCAGCAGCGTAGCAATAGAAACGGGGGATGGGAGTTACAATGAGCAGTTCTTC
TRBD2 | TRBJ2-7 | . | TRBV7-2 | CASRRTSGGLSYEQYF | TGTGCCAGCAGACGGACTAGCGGGGGGCTCTCCTACGAGCAGTACTTC
. | TRBJ2-5 | . | TRBV2 | CASSEGAQETQYF | TGTGCCAGCAGTGAAGGAGCGCAAGAGACCCAGTACTTC
. | TRBJ1-3 | . | TRBV28 | CASGWNTIYF | TGTGCCAGCGGGTGGAACACCATATATTTT
TRBD2 | TRBJ2-7 | . | TRBV4-3 | CASSPDWTSGRYEQYF | TGCGCCAGCAGCCCCGATTGGACTAGCGGCCGCTACGAGCAGTACTTC
. | TRBJ2-7 | . | TRBV18 | CASSLLRVDQGEQYF | TGTGCCAGCTCACTCCTGAGGGTGGATCAAGGCGAGCAGTACTTC
. | TRBJ1-1 | . | TRBV19 | CASSAKRRSTEAFF | TGTGCCAGTAGTGCCAAAAGGAGGAGCACTGAAGCTTTCTTT
. | TRBJ2-1 | . | TRBV2 | CASSEGPWAGVVQFF | TGTGCCAGCAGTGAAGGCCCTTGGGCCGGCGTGGTCCAGTTCTTC
. | TRBJ1-2 | . | TRBV7-2 | CASSPRPPSEGYTF | TGTGCCAGCAGCCCACGTCCGCCCTCGGAGGGCTACACCTTC
TRBD1 | TRBJ1-1 | few | TRBV6-6 | CASSPGTGSTEAFF | TGTGCCAGCAGCCCTGGGACAGGGAGCACTGAAGCTTTCTTT
. | TRBJ2-3 | . | TRBV7-2 | CASSKSTDTQYF | TGTGCCAGCAGCAAAAGCACAGATACGCAGTATTTT
TRBD1 | TRBJ2-7 | . | TRBV6-5 | CASSTDRALGQYF | TGTGCCAGCAGTACTGACAGGGCCCTGGGGCAGTACTTC
TRBD1 | TRBJ2-1 | . | TRBV11-2 | CASSFYRGQGNEQFF | TGTGCCAGCAGCTTCTATAGGGGGCAGGGGAATGAGCAGTTCTTC
. | TRBJ1-1 | . | TRBV5-8 | CASSLGGGPKAFF | TGTGCCAGCAGCTTGGGGGGAGGCCCAAAAGCTTTCTTT
. | TRBJ1-1 | . | TRBV7-9 | CASSLGTGSTEAFF | TGTGCCAGCAGCTTAGGCACAGGGAGCACTGAAGCTTTCTTT
TRBD2 | TRBJ2-5 | . | TRBV6-6 | CASSNSGGPLQETQYF | TGTGCCAGCAGTAACAGCGGGGGGCCCCTCCAAGAGACCCAGTACTTC
TRBD1 | TRBJ2-5 | few | TRBV29-1 | CSANGQGVIETQYF | TGCAGCGCAAACGGACAGGGCGTGATCGAGACCCAGTACTTC